This T cell receptor beta chain was identified in a study of radiation and T cells in renal cell carcinoma. At the level of the study: Nephrectomy followed 15 Gy stereotactic body radiation by 4 weeks. Study conclusions and caveats: Pretreatment tumor biopsies were lacking, so baseline clonotypes are unknown.

Assay used: immunoSEQ multiplex PCR; TCRdb lists only in-frame clones, some missing. The table lists some 120,000 clones, 88% of them singletons. The germline CDR1 and CDR2 sequences are MGHRA and YSYEKL. CDR3 length: 13 amino acids. The V end was cut by 4 bases, the J end by 2 bases, with 8 bases between. The time point was: blood 2 weeks post-SBRT. The treatment was: 15 Gy SBRT to primary tumor, nephrectomy 4 weeks later. The patient's renal cell carcinoma had clear cell pathology. Points on this clone: Its antigen is unidentified.

The sequencing used blood, collected from a patient whose treatment included radiotherapy and nephrectomy. V and J are TRBV4-1 and TRBJ1-2; a possible D gene is TRBD1 (6 bases). This TCR was sampled from a woman in her 70s with renal cell carcinoma. The DNA for the CDR3 is TGCGCCAGCAGCCCCGGACAGAACTATGGCTACACCTTC. This encodes CASSPGQNYGYTF.